Below, 28 T cell receptor beta chains from the same sample are listed, as sequenced in a study of T-cell reconstitution after alpha-beta-depleted transplantation in children. The TCRbeta library incorporated unique molecular identifiers. TCRdb analysed the PCR reads with MiXCR anew, one entry per CDR3 protein. There are a few hundred thousand distinct CDR3 sequences in the sample; approximately 30% occur only once, and about a third lies in the top ten. The sequences come from PBMCs, collected before TCRalphabeta/CD19-depleted stem cell transplant. The receptors were gathered from a boy under two years old with Wiskott-Aldrich syndrome, due to receive a stem cell transplant.

This chain connects TRBV13 to TRBJ2-5; 9 bases are shared with TRBD2. CDR1 is PRHDT and CDR2 is FYEKMQ in the germline V gene (reference sequence). The CDR3 is 15 residues long. The J segment lost 0 bases and the V segment lost 6 bases, leaving 5 bases of the junction unmatched. CDR3 sequence (DNA): TGTGCCAGCAGACGACTAGCGGTATACCAAGAGACCCAGTACTTC. Translation: CASRRLAVYQETQYF.

The rearrangement joins TRBV27 to TRBJ2-7; 9 nucleotides align to TRBD1. The length of the CDR3 is 17 residues. Trimming cost V 2 bases and J 3 bases; bases outside gene matches: 11. Looked up from germline, CDR1 is MNHEY and CDR2 is SMNVEV (reference sequence). Here the CDR3 reads CASSLRAGTGNFYEQYF. The CDR3 coding sequence is TGTGCCAGCAGTTTACGGGCCGGGACAGGGAATTTCTACGAGCAGTACTTC.

The chain employs TRBV2 and TRBJ2-3; the match to TRBD2 covers 11 bases. Germline values: CDR1 SNHLY, CDR2 FYNNEI. Trimming cost V 9 bases and J 3 bases; bases outside gene matches: 2. This CDR3 has 13 residues. The CDR3, as DNA: TGTGCCAGACGGACTAGCGGGACAGATACGCAGTATTTT. The encoded protein is CARRTSGTDTQYF.

The sample holds a few counts of this clonotype. This chain connects TRBV5-1 to TRBJ2-7, with TRBD1 as a possible D gene (5 bases). Germline values: CDR1 SGHRS, CDR2 YFSETQ. The length of the CDR3 is 15 residues. V was clipped by 1 base and J by 2 bases, with 13 bases between them. The CDR3, as DNA: TGCGCCAGCAGCTTGTACAGGATCGGCCCCTACGAGCAGTACTTC. It encodes CASSLYRIGPYEQYF.

V is TRBV10-3 and J is TRBJ2-1; D not resolved. Between the trimmed V and J ends, which lost 10 bases and 6 bases, there was a span of 13 bases. CDR3 length: 12 amino acids. The germline CDR1 and CDR2 sequences are ENHRY and SYGVKD. The CDR3 is CATKGTPNEQFF. Written as DNA, the CDR3 is TGTGCCACCAAGGGCACCCCCAATGAGCAGTTCTTC.

The chain carries TRBV20-1 and TRBJ2-2; D possibly uses TRBD1 or TRBD2 (5 bases each). The germline gives CDR1 DFQATT, CDR2 SNEGSKA (reference sequence). Trimming stripped 6 bases from V and 2 bases from J, with 16 bases between. The CDR3 loop spans 15 amino acids. In DNA form, the CDR3 reads TGCAGTGCCCCTTCCGGGGCGGGCAACACCGGGGAGCTGTTTTTT. This encodes CSAPSGAGNTGELFF.

This clonotype was observed once. V usage is TRBV12-3 or TRBV12-4 and J usage is TRBJ2-4, with 8 nucleotides matching TRBD2. The CDR3 spans 12 residues. Losses at the gene ends were 4 bases for V and 7 bases for J; bases not matched to a gene: 0. CDR3 loop: CASSSGGNIQYF. DNA for the CDR3: TGTGCCAGCAGTTCGGGAGGGAACATTCAGTACTTC.

The V call is TRBV5-1, the J call TRBJ2-5, with TRBD1 matching over 7 bases. This CDR3 comprises 15 residues. Germline CDR1 reads SGHRS; CDR2 reads YFSETQ. Unmatched junction bases numbered 9, after V lost 0 bases and J lost 7 bases. The chain's CDR3 is CASSLGRRDSGTQYF. CDR3 coding DNA: TGCGCCAGCAGCTTGGGGCGCCGGGACAGCGGGACCCAGTACTTC.

This clonotype was picked up a small number of times. This sequence joins TRBV28 and TRBJ2-7; the D gene is possibly TRBD2 (6 bases). Germline CDR1 MDHEN, CDR2 SYDVKM. The CDR3 has 12 residues. Trimming removed 8 bases at V and 9 bases at J, with 17 bases between. The CDR3, as DNA: TGTGCCAGCCGGGACTTACACTATGGGCAGTACTTC. Translating it yields CASRDLHYGQYF.

This clonotype was observed a few times. This rearrangement joins TRBV12-3 or TRBV12-4 to TRBJ2-1; 14 nucleotides align to TRBD2. The CDR3 length is 17 residues. V trimming: 6 bases; J trimming: 7 bases; junction bases outside the gene matches: 11. The CDR3 region has the DNA TGTGCCAGCAGGCCGCGAACCGGGACTAGCGGGAGTAATGAGCAGTTCTTC. Its protein product is CASRPRTGTSGSNEQFF.

The chain has TRBV20-1 and TRBJ1-1; 7 bases match TRBD1. This CDR3 spans 16 amino acids. Germline V gives CDR1 DFQATT, CDR2 SNEGSKA (reference sequence). With V trimmed by 1 base and J by 1 base, 9 bases remained unmatched. CDR3 nucleotides: TGCAGTGCTAGAGTGGGCCTGACAGGGAGGAACACTGAAGCTTTCTTT. Amino acids: CSARVGLTGRNTEAFF.

The rearrangement joins TRBV10-3 to TRBJ2-7; TRBD2 agrees at 8 bases. With 2 bases clipped from V and 7 bases from J, the junction kept 7 bases outside the gene matches. In germline, CDR1 is ENHRY, CDR2 SYGVKD. The CDR3 runs to 14 residues. The CDR3 region is CAISEAAGVSEQYF. CDR3 DNA sequence: TGTGCCATCAGTGAGGCAGCGGGAGTGTCGGAGCAGTACTTC.

This clonotype was detected only a few times. The chain couples TRBV7-9 to TRBJ2-2; 7 bases agree with TRBD2. The length of the CDR3 is 17 residues. Germline V lookup: CDR1 SEHNR, CDR2 FQNEAQ (reference sequence). The V and J ends lost 1 base and 7 bases, in that order; junction bases with no gene match: 12. This CDR3 reads CASSLDRLAKWDGELFF. The CDR3 coding sequence is TGTGCCAGCAGCTTAGACCGACTAGCCAAATGGGACGGGGAGCTGTTTTTT.

Notes on this clonotype: A read error may account for a junction end that differs from germline. The genes are TRBV12-3 or TRBV12-4 and TRBJ2-1, with TRBD2 matching 11 bases. The CDR3 is made up of 14 amino acids. CDR3 region: CASSPGTSGDRKLF. The CDR3 DNA is TGTGCCAGCAGCCCCGGGACTAGCGGAGACCGAAAGCTCTTC.

V gene TRBV11-2 combines with J gene TRBJ2-7, with a possible D match to TRBD2 (6 bases). The CDR3 extends over 16 amino acids. CDR1 SGHAT and CDR2 FQNNGV come from the germline V gene. Trimming left V 5 bases short and J 0 bases short, with 17 bases between. The CDR3 is CASSVRVGGDSYEQYF. The CDR3 DNA reads TGTGCCAGCAGCGTGCGGGTGGGCGGGGACTCCTACGAGCAGTACTTC.

The chain combines TRBV19 with TRBJ2-2; 7 bases match TRBD1. CDR3 length: 15 residues. Trimming took 4 bases from V and 0 from J; bases not matched to a gene: 2. Germline V CDR1 and CDR2: LNHDA, SQIVND (reference sequence). This CDR3 is CASSNRGSNTGELFF. CDR3 bases: TGTGCCAGTAGTAACAGGGGATCGAACACCGGGGAGCTGTTTTTT. Complete variable domain (other parts from reference TRBV19 and TRBJ2-2): DGGITQSPKYLFRKEGQNVTLSCEQNLNHDAMYWYRQDPGQGLRLIYYSQIVNDFQKGDIAEGYSVSREKKESFPLTVTSAQKNPTAFYLCASSNRGSNTGELFFGEGSRLTVL.

This clonotype was observed a few times. The chain uses TRBV5-1 and TRBJ2-7, with D tentatively TRBD1 (6 bases). Germline V gene lookup returns CDR1 SGHRS and CDR2 YFSETQ. The CDR3 loop spans 12 amino acids. Trimming left V 2 bases short and J 6 bases short, with 9 bases between. CDR3 nucleotides: TGCGCCAGCAGCTTTGGGGGCGTCGAGCAGTACTTC. It codes for CASSFGGVEQYF.

CDR3 in amino acids: CASRLGSGTYNEQFF. The CDR3 DNA sequence: TGTGCCAGCCGCCTTGGTAGCGGGACCTACAATGAGCAGTTCTTC. The chain links TRBV6-4 to TRBJ2-1, with TRBD2 identical over 8 bases. Germline lookup yields CDR1 MRHNA and CDR2 SNTAGT. The V segment lost 8 bases and the J segment 2 bases; nucleotides outside the gene matches: 8. The CDR3 has 15 amino acids.

The chain couples TRBV28 to TRBJ2-1; 13 nucleotides line up with TRBD2. The CDR3 is made up of 16 amino acids. V lost 4 bases to trimming and J lost 4 bases; unmatched junction nucleotides: 4. Germline CDR1 reads MDHEN; CDR2 reads SYDVKM. In DNA form, the CDR3 reads TGTGCCAGCAGTTCCCCGGGACTAGCGGGGTACAATGAGCAGTTCTTC. Its protein product is CASSSPGLAGYNEQFF.

This clonotype was observed a handful of times. CDR3 nucleotide sequence: TGCAGTGCGGCACTAGCGGGAGGCTTCTACGAGCAGTACTTC. Residues: CSAALAGGFYEQYF. The chain has TRBV20-1 and TRBJ2-7, with 12 positions matching TRBD2. CDR3 length: 14 residues. V shed 6 bases, J shed 3 bases, and the junction held 6 bases outside the gene matches. Per the germline V gene, CDR1 is DFQATT and CDR2 is SNEGSKA (reference sequence).

The chain joins TRBV7-2 to TRBJ2-1; D is uncertain. The CDR3 sequence is 15 residues long. With 1 base removed from V and 0 bases from J, the gap between germline ends came to 7 bases. The germline CDR1 and CDR2 sequences are SGHTA and FQGNSA. DNA of the CDR3: TGTGCCAGCAGCTTAGGGCCCATCTCCTACAATGAGCAGTTCTTC. This translates into CASSLGPISYNEQFF. The full variable domain, completed using reference TRBV7-2 and TRBJ2-1, is GAGVSQSPSNKVTEKGKDVELRCDPISGHTALYWYRQSLGQGLEFLIYFQGNSAPDKSGLPSDRFSAERTGGSVSTLTIQRTQQEDSAVYLCASSLGPISYNEQFFGPGTRLTVL.

This chain connects TRBV12-3 or TRBV12-4 to TRBJ1-2, with D maybe TRBD1 (5 bases). There are 13 residues in the CDR3. V lost 5 bases, J lost 10 bases, and 17 bases lay in between. DNA of the CDR3: TGTGCCAGCAGTCTAACCGGGACGATTACCTACACCTTC. Protein product: CASSLTGTITYTF.

This CDR3 reads CSARDYNRAGETQYF. The DNA of the CDR3 is TGCAGTGCTAGAGACTATAACAGGGCTGGGGAGACCCAGTACTTC. The gene calls are TRBV20-1 and TRBJ2-5; a possible D gene is TRBD1 (6 bases). V was shortened by 0 bases and J by 5 bases, with 16 bases between the two germline ends. Germline CDR1 and CDR2: DFQATT and SNEGSKA (reference sequence). The CDR3 totals 15 residues.

This clonotype was counted a few times. The CDR3 reads CSARDQSSYNEQFF. The DNA of the CDR3 is TGCAGTGCTAGAGATCAGAGCTCCTACAATGAGCAGTTCTTC. The V and J genes are TRBV20-1 and TRBJ2-1; D gene uncertain. Looked up from germline, CDR1 is DFQATT and CDR2 is SNEGSKA (reference sequence). V was clipped by 0 bases and J by 0 bases, with 6 bases between them. The CDR3 length is 14 residues.

The rearrangement uses TRBV7-9 and TRBJ2-1, with 8 bases that match TRBD1. The CDR3 length is 14 residues. CDR1 and CDR2 from the germline V gene are SEHNR and FQNEAQ (reference sequence). Trimming cost V 7 bases and J 4 bases; bases outside gene matches: 6. CDR3 loop: CASNPGQGYNEQFF. DNA for the CDR3: TGTGCCAGCAACCCTGGACAGGGATACAATGAGCAGTTCTTC.

The chain combines TRBV5-1 with TRBJ1-2; the D gene is possibly TRBD1 (6 bases). CDR3 length equals 14 residues. V shed 4 bases and J shed 7 bases, with 17 bases lying between them. Germline V CDR1 and CDR2: SGHRS, YFSETQ. In DNA form, the CDR3 reads TGCGCCAGCAGCCCGGACAGAATTGGTACTGGCTACACCTTC. Residues: CASSPDRIGTGYTF.

This sequence joins TRBV20-1 and TRBJ2-7; TRBD1 matches at 9 bases. The CDR3 is 16 residues long. Per the germline V gene, CDR1 is DFQATT and CDR2 is SNEGSKA (reference sequence). V was pared by 2 bases and J by 6 bases, with 14 bases of the junction left unmatched. In DNA form, the CDR3 reads TGCAGTGCTAGACAGGGTGGGACAGGGATTTTCGGCGAGCAGTACTTC. This gives the protein CSARQGGTGIFGEQYF.

This clonotype turned up a few times. V gene TRBV4-2 combines with J gene TRBJ2-7; D may be TRBD1 (5 bases). The V gene lost 1 base and the J gene lost 1 base, with 17 bases spanning the gap. Germline lookup yields CDR1 LGHNA and CDR2 YNFKEQ. The CDR3 covers 17 residues. The CDR3 DNA sequence: TGTGCCAGCAGCCAAGGCCCTGGGCAGGGTTATTCCTACGAGCAGTACTTC. Amino acids: CASSQGPGQGYSYEQYF.